This is a list of T cell receptor beta chains from one sample in a study of T cell changes during pregnancy in multiple sclerosis. Here immunoSEQ multiplex PCR was the method, and the copy in TCRdb shows in-frame clones only, minus some. Of approximately 50,000 clones in the sample, roughly 90% were seen once. The specimen was CD4+ T cells from peripheral blood mononuclear cells, collected after pregnancy. Source of these receptors: a female donor with multiple sclerosis, enrolled in a pregnancy study. The CDR3 runs from the conserved cysteine through the conserved F or W.

j_call v_call cdr3_aa
TRBJ1-2 TRBV6-1 CASTTANYGYTF
TRBJ1-2 TRBV5-4 CASSPYPGQGHYGYTF
TRBJ2-1 TRBV11-3 CASSLGGRGRSDEQFF
TRBJ1-5 TRBV28 CASSPGQIYQPQHF
TRBJ1-1 TRBV28 CASSLLGGTEAFF
TRBJ2-7 TRBV27 CASSSMLGRGEQYF
TRBJ1-5 TRBV30 CAWSVKQVNQPQHF
TRBJ2-2 TRBV5-8 CASSKKELVTGELFF
TRBJ2-5 TRBV11-2 CASSPGVRETQYF
TRBJ2-7 TRBV7-9 CASSLAGGPSVEQYF
TRBJ2-1 TRBV5-1 CASSPETGREYNEQFF
TRBJ2-6 TRBV9 CASLGGTAGANVLTF
TRBJ1-5 TRBV7-6 CASSLQPGEPQHF
TRBJ1-2 TRBV19 CASRDQVYGYTF
TRBJ2-7 TRBV19 CASSIASFGYEQYF
TRBJ2-4 TRBV7-2 CASSLAVTAAKNIQYF
TRBJ1-4 TRBV27 CASSLQVPKPTGNSEKLFF
TRBJ2-7 TRBV30 CAFSQGGYEQYF
TRBJ1-5 TRBV11-2 CASSSRRYGQPQHF
TRBJ2-2 TRBV7-8 CASSTRDRNTGELFF
TRBJ2-1 TRBV21-1 CASSKVRQANNEQFF
TRBJ2-1 TRBV27 CASSLLGLADHNEQFF
TRBJ1-1 TRBV6-1 CASKSGDRANTEAFF
TRBJ2-2 TRBV7-9 CASSHQGVTGELFF
TRBJ2-2 TRBV5-1 CASSQWDSGTGELFF
TRBJ2-7 TRBV29-1 CSVEATGGIWEQYF
TRBJ1-2 TRBV18 CASSPGTGGLYGYTF
TRBJ1-2 TRBV11-2 CASSLERGPGYGYTF
TRBJ2-7 TRBV5-1 CASSFTVPLGREPSYEQYF
TRBJ2-2 TRBV11-3 CASRARVGGELFF
TRBJ1-4 TRBV7-2 CASSLGGYANEKLFF
TRBJ2-1 TRBV7-2 CASSYSPGVGEQFF
TRBJ1-4 TRBV6-1 CASSEATGGLVGTNEKLFF
TRBJ2-7 TRBV5-8 CASSPRQGKSYEQYF
TRBJ2-7 TRBV6-5 CASSLAGTQDSYEQYF
TRBJ1-1 TRBV29-1 CSGGQQNTEAFF
TRBJ1-2 TRBV5-1 CASSPESRTGRGYTF
TRBJ2-2 TRBV6-6 CASSYDKNTGELFF
TRBJ1-1 TRBV10-1 CASMGQGRPEAFF
TRBJ1-2 TRBV19 CASSGRGRGGVGYGYTF
TRBJ2-5 TRBV5-1 CASSLNSLETQYF